This T cell receptor (beta chain) was identified during a study of monozygotic twins with inflammatory bowel disease. General study points: Clonotype sharing was lower in IBD patients than healthy twins, most markedly with disease activity. It was not supported that a single strong signal or clonotype was associated with IBD.

Starting material for each TCR library was approximately 3,500 ng of total RNA. TCRdb reanalyzed the 5' RACE reads, giving one entry per CDR3 protein sequence and no DNA. This sample's table has about 450,000 distinct CDR3 sequences. To note about this clonotype: The antigen is unknown.

The origin of this receptor is a human donor with ulcerative colitis or Crohn's disease, or a healthy co-twin of an affected twin (not recorded which). What was sequenced was blood.

The CDR3 is CASRADSYDSYNEQFF. V is TRBV19 and J is TRBJ2-1; the TCRdb call, TRBD1, lacks DNA for checking. Germline assignment: CDR1 LNHDA and CDR2 SQIVND (reference sequence). This CDR3 spans 16 amino acids.